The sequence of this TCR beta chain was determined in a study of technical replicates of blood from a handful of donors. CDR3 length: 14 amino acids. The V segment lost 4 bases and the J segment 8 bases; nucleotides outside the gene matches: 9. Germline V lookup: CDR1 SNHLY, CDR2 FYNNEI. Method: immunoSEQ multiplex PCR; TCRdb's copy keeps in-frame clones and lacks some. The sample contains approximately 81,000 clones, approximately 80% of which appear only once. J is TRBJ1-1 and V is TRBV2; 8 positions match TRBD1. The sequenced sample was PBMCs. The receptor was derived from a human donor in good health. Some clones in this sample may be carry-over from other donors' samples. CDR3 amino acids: CASSGTTGAEEAFF. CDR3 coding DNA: TGTGCCAGCAGTGGAACGACAGGGGCTGAGGAAGCTTTCTTT.